This T cell receptor (beta chain) comes out of a study of T cell responses to AZD1222 COVID-19 vaccine. Study-wide points: Seropositive at baseline were only a handful of AZD1222 recipients.

Profiled with immunoSEQ multiplex PCR; TCRdb holds only in-frame clones, not every one. The data contain 100,000 to 150,000 clones, over 75% of them singletons. A remark on this clone: No antigen is known for it.

CDR3 size: 13 residues. CDR1 is SGHVS and CDR2 is FQNEAQ in the germline V gene. The germline V and J ends were trimmed by 2 bases and 5 bases, with 7 bases remaining between them. The chain employs TRBV7-8 and TRBJ1-5; no reliable D call. Sequencing was performed on peripheral blood, taken on day 0 of AZD1222 vaccination. This clonotype originated in an adult in good health. The CDR3: CASSLRTDQPQHF. The DNA of the CDR3 is TGTGCCAGCAGCTTAAGAACCGATCAGCCCCAGCATTTT.